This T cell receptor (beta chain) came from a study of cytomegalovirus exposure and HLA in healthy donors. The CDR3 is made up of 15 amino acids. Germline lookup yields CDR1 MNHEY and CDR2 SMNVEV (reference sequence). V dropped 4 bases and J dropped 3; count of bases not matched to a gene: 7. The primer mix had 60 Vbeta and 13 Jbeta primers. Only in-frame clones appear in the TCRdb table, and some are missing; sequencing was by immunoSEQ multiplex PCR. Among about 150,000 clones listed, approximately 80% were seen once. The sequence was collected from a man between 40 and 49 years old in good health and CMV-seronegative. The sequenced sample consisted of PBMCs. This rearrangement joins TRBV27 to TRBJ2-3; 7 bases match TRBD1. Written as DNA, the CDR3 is TGTGCCAGCAGTTCCCTCCGACAGGGTACAGATACGCAGTATTTT. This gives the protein CASSSLRQGTDTQYF.